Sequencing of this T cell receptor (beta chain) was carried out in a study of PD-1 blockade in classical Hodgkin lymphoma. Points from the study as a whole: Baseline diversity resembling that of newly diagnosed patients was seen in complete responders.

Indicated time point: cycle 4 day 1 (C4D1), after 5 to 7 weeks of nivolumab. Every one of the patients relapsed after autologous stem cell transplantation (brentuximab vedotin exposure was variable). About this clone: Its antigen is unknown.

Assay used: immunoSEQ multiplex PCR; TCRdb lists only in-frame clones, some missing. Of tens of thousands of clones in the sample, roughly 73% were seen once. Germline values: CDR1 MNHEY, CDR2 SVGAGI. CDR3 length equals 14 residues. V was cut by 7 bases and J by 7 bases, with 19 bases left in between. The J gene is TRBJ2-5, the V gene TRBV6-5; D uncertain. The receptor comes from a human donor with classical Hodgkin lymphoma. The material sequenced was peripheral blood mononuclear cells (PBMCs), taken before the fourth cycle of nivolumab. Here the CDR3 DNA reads TGTGCCAGCACCCCCCGAAGGCAGGTGGGGACCCAGTACTTC. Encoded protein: CASTPRRQVGTQYF.